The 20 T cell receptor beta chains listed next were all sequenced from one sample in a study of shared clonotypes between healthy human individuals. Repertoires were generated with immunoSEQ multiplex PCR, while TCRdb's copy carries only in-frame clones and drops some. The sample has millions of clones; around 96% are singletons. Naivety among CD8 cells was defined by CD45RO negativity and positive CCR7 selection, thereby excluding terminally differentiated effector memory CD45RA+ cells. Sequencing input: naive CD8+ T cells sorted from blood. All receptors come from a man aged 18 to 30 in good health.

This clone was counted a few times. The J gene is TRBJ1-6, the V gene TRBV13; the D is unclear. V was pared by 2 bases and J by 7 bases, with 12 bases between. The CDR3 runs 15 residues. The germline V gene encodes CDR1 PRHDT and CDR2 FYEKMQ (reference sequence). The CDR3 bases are TGTGCCAGCAGCTTAATGGGCAATACCAATTCACCCCTCCACTTT. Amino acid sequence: CASSLMGNTNSPLHF. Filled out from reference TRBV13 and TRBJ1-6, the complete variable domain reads AAGVIQSPRHLIKEKRETATLKCYPIPRHDTVYWYQQGPGQDPQFLISFYEKMQSDKGSIPDRFSAQQFSDYHSELNMSSLELGDSALYFCASSLMGNTNSPLHFGNGTRLTVT.

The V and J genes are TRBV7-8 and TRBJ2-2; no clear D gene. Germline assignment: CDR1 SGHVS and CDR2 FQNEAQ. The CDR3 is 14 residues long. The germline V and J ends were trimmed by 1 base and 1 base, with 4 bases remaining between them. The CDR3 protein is CASSLGWNTGELFF. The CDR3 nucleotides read TGTGCCAGCAGCTTAGGGTGGAACACCGGGGAGCTGTTTTTT.

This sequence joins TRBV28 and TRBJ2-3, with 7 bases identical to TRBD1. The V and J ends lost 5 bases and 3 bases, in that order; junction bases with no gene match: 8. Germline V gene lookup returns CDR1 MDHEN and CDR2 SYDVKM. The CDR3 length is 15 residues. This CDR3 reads CASSPESQGTDTQYF. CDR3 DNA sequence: TGTGCCAGCAGTCCCGAGTCACAGGGGACAGATACGCAGTATTTT.

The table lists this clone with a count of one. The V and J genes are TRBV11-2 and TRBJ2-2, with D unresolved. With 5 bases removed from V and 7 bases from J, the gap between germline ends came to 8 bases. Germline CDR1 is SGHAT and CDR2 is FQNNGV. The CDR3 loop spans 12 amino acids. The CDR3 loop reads CASSGDNGELFF. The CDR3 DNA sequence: TGTGCCAGCAGCGGTGACAACGGGGAGCTGTTTTTT. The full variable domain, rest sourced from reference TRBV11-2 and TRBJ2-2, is EAGVAQSPRYKIIEKRQSVAFWCNPISGHATLYWYQQILGQGPKLLIQFQNNGVVDDSQLPKDRFSAERLKGVDSTLKIQPAKLEDSAVYLCASSGDNGELFFGEGSRLTVL.

The DNA for the CDR3 is TGTGCCAGCAGCTTAGACATGAGACAGTGGGAAAACAATGAGCAGTTCTTC. This encodes CASSLDMRQWENNEQFF. The rearrangement uses TRBV7-2 and TRBJ2-1; perhaps TRBD1 as D (5 bases). V was pared by 1 base and J by 5 bases, with 18 bases between. The CDR3 extends over 17 amino acids. From germline, CDR1 is SGHTA and CDR2 FQGNSA.

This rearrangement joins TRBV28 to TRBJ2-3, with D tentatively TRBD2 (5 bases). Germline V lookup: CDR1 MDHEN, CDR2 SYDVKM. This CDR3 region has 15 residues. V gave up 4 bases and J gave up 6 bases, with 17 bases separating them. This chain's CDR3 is CASSSSSGPRDTQYF. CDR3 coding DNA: TGTGCCAGCAGTTCTTCAAGCGGTCCGAGGGATACGCAGTATTTT.

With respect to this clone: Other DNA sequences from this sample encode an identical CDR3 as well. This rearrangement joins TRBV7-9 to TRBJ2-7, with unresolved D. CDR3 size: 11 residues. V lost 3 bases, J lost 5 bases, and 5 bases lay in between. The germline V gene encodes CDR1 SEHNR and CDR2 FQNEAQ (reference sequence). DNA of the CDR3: TGTGCCAGCAGCTTCGGAGACGAGCAGTACTTC. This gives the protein CASSFGDEQYF. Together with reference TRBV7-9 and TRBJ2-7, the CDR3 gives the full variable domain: DTGVSQNPRHKITKRGQNVTFRCDPISEHNRLYWYRQTLGQGPEFLTYFQNEAQLEKSRLLSDRFSAERPKGSFSTLEIQRTEQGDSAMYLCASSFGDEQYFGPGTRLTVT.

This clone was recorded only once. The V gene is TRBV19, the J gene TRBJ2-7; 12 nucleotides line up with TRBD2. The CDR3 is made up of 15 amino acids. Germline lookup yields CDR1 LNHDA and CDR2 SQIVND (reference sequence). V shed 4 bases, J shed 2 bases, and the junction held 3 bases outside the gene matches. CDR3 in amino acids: CASSTTSGSPYEQYF. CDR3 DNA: TGTGCCAGTAGTACGACTAGCGGGAGCCCCTACGAGCAGTACTTC.

Here the CDR3 reads CASSLVGLNTEAFF. CDR3 nucleotide sequence: TGTGCCAGCAGCTTGGTAGGGTTGAACACTGAAGCTTTCTTT. The rearrangement joins TRBV7-9 to TRBJ1-1, with unresolved D. CDR3 length: 14 residues. Germline assignment: CDR1 SEHNR and CDR2 FQNEAQ (reference sequence). V shed 3 bases and J shed 0 bases, with 8 bases lying between them. The full variable domain, in which reference TRBV7-9 and TRBJ1-1 provide the parts outside the CDR3, is DTGVSQNPRHKITKRGQNVTFRCDPISEHNRLYWYRQTLGQGPEFLTYFQNEAQLEKSRLLSDRFSAERPKGSFSTLEIQRTEQGDSAMYLCASSLVGLNTEAFFGQGTRLTVV.

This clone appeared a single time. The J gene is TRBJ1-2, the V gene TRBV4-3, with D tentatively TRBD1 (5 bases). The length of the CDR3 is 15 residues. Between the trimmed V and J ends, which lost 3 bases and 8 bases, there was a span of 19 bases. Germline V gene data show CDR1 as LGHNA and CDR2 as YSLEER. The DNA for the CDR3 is TGCGCCAGCAGCCAGGGAATACAGGCAAACGGGGGCTACACCTTC. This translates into CASSQGIQANGGYTF.

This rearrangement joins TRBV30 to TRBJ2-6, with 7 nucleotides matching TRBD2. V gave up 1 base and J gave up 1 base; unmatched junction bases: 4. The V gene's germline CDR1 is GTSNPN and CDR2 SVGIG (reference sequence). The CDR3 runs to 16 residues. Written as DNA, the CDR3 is TGTGCCTGGAGTGGGGAGGGAGAATCTGGGGCCAACGTCCTGACTTTC. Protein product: CAWSGEGESGANVLTF.

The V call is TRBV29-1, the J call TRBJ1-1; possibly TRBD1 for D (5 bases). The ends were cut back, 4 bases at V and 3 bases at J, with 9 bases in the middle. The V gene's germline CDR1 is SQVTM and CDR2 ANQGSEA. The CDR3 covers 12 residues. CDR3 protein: CSVGGKDTEAFF. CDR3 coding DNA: TGCAGCGTTGGGGGGAAAGACACTGAAGCTTTCTTT. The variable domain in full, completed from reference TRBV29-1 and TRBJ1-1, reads SAVISQKPSRDICQRGTSLTIQCQVDSQVTMMFWYRQQPGQSLTLIATANQGSEATYESGFVIDKFPISRPNLTFSTLTVSNMSPEDSSIYLCSVGGKDTEAFFGQGTRLTVV.

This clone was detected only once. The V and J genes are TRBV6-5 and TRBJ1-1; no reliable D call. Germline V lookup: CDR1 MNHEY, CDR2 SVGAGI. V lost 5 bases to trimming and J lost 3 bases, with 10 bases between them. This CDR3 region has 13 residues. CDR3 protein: CASSTGIDTEAFF. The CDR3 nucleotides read TGTGCCAGCAGTACTGGGATTGACACTGAAGCTTTCTTT.

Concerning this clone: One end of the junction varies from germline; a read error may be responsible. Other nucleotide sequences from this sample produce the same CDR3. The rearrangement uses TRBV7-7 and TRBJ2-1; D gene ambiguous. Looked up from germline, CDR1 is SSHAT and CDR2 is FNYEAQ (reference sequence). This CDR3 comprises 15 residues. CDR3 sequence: CASSLDRSSYNEQFF. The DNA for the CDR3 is TGTGCTAGCAGCCTGGACCGGAGCTCCTACAATGAGCAGTTCTTC. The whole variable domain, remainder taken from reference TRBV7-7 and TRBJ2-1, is GAGVSQSPRYKVTKRGQDVTLRCDPISSHATLYWYQQALGQGPEFLTYFNYEAQPDKSGLPSDRFSAERPEGSISTLTIQRTEQRDSAMYRCASSLDRSSYNEQFFGPGTRLTVL.

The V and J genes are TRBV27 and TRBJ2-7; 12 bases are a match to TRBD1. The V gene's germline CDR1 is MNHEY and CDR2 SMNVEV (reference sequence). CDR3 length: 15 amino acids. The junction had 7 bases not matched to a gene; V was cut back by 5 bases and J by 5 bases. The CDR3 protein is CASSPGQGASDEQYF. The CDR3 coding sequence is TGTGCCAGCAGTCCGGGACAGGGGGCTTCAGACGAGCAGTACTTC.

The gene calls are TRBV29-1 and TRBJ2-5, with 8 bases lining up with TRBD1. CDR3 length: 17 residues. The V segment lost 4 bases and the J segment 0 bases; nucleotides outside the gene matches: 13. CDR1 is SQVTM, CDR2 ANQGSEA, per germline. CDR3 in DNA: TGCAGCGTTGTTTTACAGGGGGGATTCTACGACCAAGAGACCCAGTACTTC. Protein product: CSVVLQGGFYDQETQYF.

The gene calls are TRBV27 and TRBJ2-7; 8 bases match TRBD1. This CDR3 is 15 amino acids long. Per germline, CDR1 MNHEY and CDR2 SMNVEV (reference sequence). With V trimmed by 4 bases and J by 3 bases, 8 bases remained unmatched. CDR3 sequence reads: CASSSGQGLVYEQYF. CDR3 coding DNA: TGTGCCAGCAGTTCTGGACAGGGACTCGTCTACGAGCAGTACTTC.

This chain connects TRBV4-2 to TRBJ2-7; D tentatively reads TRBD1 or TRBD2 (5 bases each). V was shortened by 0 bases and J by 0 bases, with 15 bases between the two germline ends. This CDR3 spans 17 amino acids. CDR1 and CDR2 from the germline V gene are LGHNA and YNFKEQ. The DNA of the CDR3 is TGTGCCAGCAGCCAAGAATCCGGGGCCCTAAGCTCCTACGAGCAGTACTTC. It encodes CASSQESGALSSYEQYF.

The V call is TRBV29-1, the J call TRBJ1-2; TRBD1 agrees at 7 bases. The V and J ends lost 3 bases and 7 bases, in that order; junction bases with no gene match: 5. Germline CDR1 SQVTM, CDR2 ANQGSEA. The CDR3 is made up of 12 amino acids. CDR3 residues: CSVDGRGLGYTF. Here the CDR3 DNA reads TGCAGCGTTGATGGGAGGGGGCTTGGCTACACCTTC.

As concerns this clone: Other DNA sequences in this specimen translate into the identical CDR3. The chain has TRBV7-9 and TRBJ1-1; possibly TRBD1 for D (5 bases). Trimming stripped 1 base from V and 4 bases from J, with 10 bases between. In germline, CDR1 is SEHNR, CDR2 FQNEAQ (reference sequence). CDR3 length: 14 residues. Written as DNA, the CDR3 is TGTGCCAGCAGCTTAGTGGGGGGAGGCACTGAAGCTTTCTTT. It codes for CASSLVGGGTEAFF.